This T cell receptor (beta chain) was captured in a study of T-cell reconstitution after alpha-beta-depleted transplantation in children. Study results and caveats: It was surviving recipient T cells and thymic progenitors that gave some patients high TCRbeta diversity at day 60. Newly generated T cells supplied most T-cell counts and diversity one year post-transplant.

Unique molecular identifiers were incorporated during preparation of the TCRbeta library. TCRdb reanalysed the PCR reads using MiXCR and keeps one entry per CDR3 protein. The sample yields under 250,000 distinct CDR3 sequences, more than 20% seen once. This clonotype has only a few counts. What it recognizes is unknown. The CDR3 is 13 residues long. The germline CDR1 and CDR2 sequences are SGHRS and YFSETQ. Trimming left V 1 base short and J 5 bases short, with 8 bases between. This specimen was PBMCs, mostly from graft donor cells, taken 360 days after TCRalphabeta/CD19-depleted stem cell transplant. This receptor was taken from a female patient younger than 10 who had a stem cell transplant for congenital amegakaryocytic thrombocytopenia, so the T cells may come from the graft donor. The chain has TRBV5-1 and TRBJ2-3; the D gene is possibly TRBD2 (6 bases). The CDR3 coding sequence is TGCGCCAGCAGCTTGCGGGGACTAGATACGCAGTATTTT. Translated, it gives CASSLRGLDTQYF.